This T cell receptor (beta chain) was found in a study of blood T cell repertoires in COVID-19. As for the study in general: Researchers got acute and convalescent COVID-19 samples from the United States, Italy and Spain. T cells, B-cell-depleted T cells, or PBMCs supplied cDNA or gDNA.

Per the study methods: Amplification of reference gene primers was used by the study to estimate nucleated cell counts. Some clones are missing from TCRdb's copy, which holds only in-frame ones; the method was immunoSEQ multiplex PCR. V and J calls and clone size are given by that table; D and trimming were obtained from the DNA. Here the sample spans about 140,000 clones, approximately 85% being singletons. CDR1 and CDR2 (germline): MNHEY, SVGAGI. Germline trimming cut 5 bases from V and 2 bases from J; bases unmatched to any gene: 6. The CDR3 runs to 15 residues. V and J are TRBV6-5 and TRBJ2-3; 8 bases agree with TRBD1. This receptor was taken from a woman over 75 with acute or convalescent COVID-19. Sample: peripheral blood. The CDR3 loop reads CASSLDRGPTDTQYF. The CDR3 nucleotides read TGTGCCAGCAGTCTAGACAGGGGCCCCACAGATACGCAGTATTTT.